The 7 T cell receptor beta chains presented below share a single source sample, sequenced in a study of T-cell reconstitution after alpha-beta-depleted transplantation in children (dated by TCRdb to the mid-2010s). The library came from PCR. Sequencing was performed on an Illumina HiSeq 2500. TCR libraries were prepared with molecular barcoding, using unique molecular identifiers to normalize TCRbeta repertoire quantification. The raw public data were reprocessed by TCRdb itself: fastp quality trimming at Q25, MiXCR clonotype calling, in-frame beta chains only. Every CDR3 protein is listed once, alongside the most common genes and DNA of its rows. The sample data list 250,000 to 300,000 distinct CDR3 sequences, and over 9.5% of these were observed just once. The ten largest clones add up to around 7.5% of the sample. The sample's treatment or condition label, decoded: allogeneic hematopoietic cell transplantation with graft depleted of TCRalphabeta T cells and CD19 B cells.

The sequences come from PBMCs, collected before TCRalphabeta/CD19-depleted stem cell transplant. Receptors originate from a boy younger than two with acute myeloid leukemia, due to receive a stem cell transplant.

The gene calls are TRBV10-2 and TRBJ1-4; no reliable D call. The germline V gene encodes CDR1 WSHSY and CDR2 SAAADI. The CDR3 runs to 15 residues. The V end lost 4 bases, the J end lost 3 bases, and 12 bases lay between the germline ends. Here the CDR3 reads CASSGRLTANEKLFF. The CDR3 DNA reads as TGCGCCAGCAGTGGCAGATTAACGGCTAATGAAAAACTGTTTTTT.

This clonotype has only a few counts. The CDR3: CASSPRGQGNSGANVLTF. The DNA of the CDR3 is TGTGCCAGCTCACCTCGAGGGCAGGGGAACTCTGGGGCCAACGTCCTGACTTTC. V gene TRBV18 combines with J gene TRBJ2-6, with D tentatively TRBD1 (6 bases). Trimming took off 3 bases at V and 0 bases at J, with 15 bases between the two ends. Germline values: CDR1 KGHSH, CDR2 LQKENI. CDR3 length equals 18 residues.

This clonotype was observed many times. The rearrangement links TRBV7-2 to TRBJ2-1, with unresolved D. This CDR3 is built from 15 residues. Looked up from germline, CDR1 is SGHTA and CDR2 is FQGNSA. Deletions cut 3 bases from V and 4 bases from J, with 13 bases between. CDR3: CASSFPIVGYNEQFF. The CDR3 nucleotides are TGTGCCAGCAGCTTCCCTATTGTGGGATACAATGAGCAGTTCTTC.

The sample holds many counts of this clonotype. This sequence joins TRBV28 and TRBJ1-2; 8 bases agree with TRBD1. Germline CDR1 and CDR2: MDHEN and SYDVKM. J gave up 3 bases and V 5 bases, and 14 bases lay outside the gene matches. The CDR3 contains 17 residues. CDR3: CASSRDLQGVIDYGYTF. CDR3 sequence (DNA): TGTGCCAGCAGTCGTGACTTACAGGGGGTGATAGACTATGGCTACACCTTC.

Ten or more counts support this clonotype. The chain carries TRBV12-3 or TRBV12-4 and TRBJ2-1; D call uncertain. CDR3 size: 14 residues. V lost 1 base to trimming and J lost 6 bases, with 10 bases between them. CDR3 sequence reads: CASSLGIKANEQFF. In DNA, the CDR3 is TGTGCCAGCAGTTTAGGGATAAAGGCCAATGAGCAGTTCTTC.

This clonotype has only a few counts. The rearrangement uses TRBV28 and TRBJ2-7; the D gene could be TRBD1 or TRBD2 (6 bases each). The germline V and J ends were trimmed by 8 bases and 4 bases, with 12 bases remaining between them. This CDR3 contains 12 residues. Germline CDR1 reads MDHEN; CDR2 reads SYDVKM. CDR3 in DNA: TGTGCCAGCGGCCAAGGGGGGTACGAGCAGTACTTC. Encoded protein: CASGQGGYEQYF.

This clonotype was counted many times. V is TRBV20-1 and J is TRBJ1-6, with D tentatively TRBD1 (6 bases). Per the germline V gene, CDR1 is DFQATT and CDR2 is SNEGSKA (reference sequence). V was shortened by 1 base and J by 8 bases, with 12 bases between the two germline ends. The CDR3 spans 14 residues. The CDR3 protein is CSARARGSYSPLHF. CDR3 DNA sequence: TGCAGTGCTAGAGCCAGGGGAAGTTATTCACCCCTCCACTTT.